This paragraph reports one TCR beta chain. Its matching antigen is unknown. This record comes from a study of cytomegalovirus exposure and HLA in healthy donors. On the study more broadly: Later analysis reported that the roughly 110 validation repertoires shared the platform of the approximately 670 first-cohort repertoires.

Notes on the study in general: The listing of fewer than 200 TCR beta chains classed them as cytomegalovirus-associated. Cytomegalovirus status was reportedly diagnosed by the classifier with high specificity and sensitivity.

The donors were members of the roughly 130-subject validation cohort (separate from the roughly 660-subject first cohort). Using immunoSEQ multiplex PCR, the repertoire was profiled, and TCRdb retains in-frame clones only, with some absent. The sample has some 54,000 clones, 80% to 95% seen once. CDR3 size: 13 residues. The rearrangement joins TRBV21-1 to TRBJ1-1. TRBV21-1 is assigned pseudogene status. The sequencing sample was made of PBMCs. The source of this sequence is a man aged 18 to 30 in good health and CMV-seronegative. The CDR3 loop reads CASSNGSDTEAFF. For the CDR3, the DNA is TGTGCCAGCAGCAACGGCAGCGACACTGAAGCTTTCTTT.